This TCR beta chain was captured in a study of tumor-infiltrating lymphocytes in primary liver carcinoma. Findings and caveats of the study: Top clones occupying all five tumor regions numbered only about 7-25%.

The CDR3 contains 15 residues. V lost 4 bases and J lost 13; bases outside the gene matches: 11. CDR1 SGHDT and CDR2 YYEEEE come from the germline V gene. Points on this clonotype: Its target is not known. A much larger clone differs by one base, so this may be a read error. The CDR3 does not end in the conserved phenylalanine or tryptophan, so this is likely a read error.

From about 20-30 mg of unsorted bulk tissue, DNA and RNA were co-extracted together. A constant-region primer primed TCR beta cDNA synthesis from about 0.45 ug of total RNA. What produced the TCR beta libraries was three nested multiplex PCR rounds using slightly modified ARM-PCR. Both of the initial two PCR rounds ran for about 11 cycles and employed TRBV1-TRBV30 forward primers alongside a C-beta reverse primer. MiXCR was run by TCRdb on the multiplex PCR reads, yielding one entry per CDR3 protein. The sample yields 100,000 to 150,000 distinct CDR3 sequences, around 60% seen once. The chain links TRBV5-6 to TRBJ2-1; 13 bases are a match to TRBD2. The clonotype originates from a woman aged 55-70 years with primary liver carcinoma and hepatitis B virus infection. Material: liver tumor tissue from sampling region 3. Subset specified: tumor region T3, left-lateral pole. The CDR3 loop reads CASSTGTSGKVAQFL. DNA of the CDR3: TGTGCCAGCAGCACCGGGACTAGCGGGAAGGTGGCCCAGTTCCTC.